What follows are 5 T cell receptor beta chains derived from one specimen sequenced in a study of regulatory T cells in long-lasting Graves disease listed by TCRdb under 2021. To prepare the library, multiplex PCR was applied. The sequencer listed for this sample is Illumina HiSeq 4000. TCR beta libraries were built with iRepertoire HTBI primers and Arm-PCR amplification of CDR3 regions. The raw public reads went through TCRdb reprocessing: fastp at Q25, MiXCR clone calling, in-frame beta chains kept. Every entry covers one CDR3 protein and lists the most common genes and DNA from its rows. The table for this sample lists 360,000 or so distinct CDR3 sequences; 15% to 20% of them were counted only once. Jointly, the top ten make up over 20% of the sample. What the time point label conveys for this sample: newly diagnosed GD, antithyroid drugs for less than 3 months. For both TCR sequencing and RNA sequencing, RNA was extracted from PBMCs in TRIzol.

A further study also used this sample, focusing on T cells in Graves' hyperthyroidism and ophthalmopathy.

The specimen was peripheral blood mononuclear cells (PBMCs), collected at new diagnosis, from a patient treated with antithyroid drugs. Every receptor here comes from a woman between 18 and 29 years old with Graves disease. Donor details come from another sample of the same person, matched by shared clones.

This clonotype was seen a few times. This may be a read error, as it is one base from a much larger clone. The rearrangement links TRBV30 to TRBJ2-3; TRBD2 matches at 12 bases. CDR3 length: 15 residues. Germline-derived CDR1 and CDR2 are GTSNPN and SVGIG (reference sequence). The V and J ends lost 2 bases and 7 bases, in that order; junction bases with no gene match: 7. The DNA for the CDR3 is TGTGCCTGGAGTCCGGCTAGCGGGAGGGCCAATACGCAGTATTTT. This gives the protein CAWSPASGRANTQYF.

V and J are TRBV6-2 or TRBV6-3 and TRBJ1-2; 9 nucleotides line up with TRBD1. V was pared by 2 bases and J by 0 bases, with 1 base of the junction left unmatched. The V gene's germline CDR1 is MNHEY and CDR2 SVGEGT. This CDR3 spans 15 amino acids. The DNA for the CDR3 is TGTGCCAGCAGTTACGGGACAGGGTCTAACTATGGCTACACCTTC. This gives the protein CASSYGTGSNYGYTF.

Notes on this clonotype: A read error likely explains this, since a far larger clone differs by one base. The rearrangement links TRBV11-2 to TRBJ2-7; 7 bases are a match to TRBD2. The CDR3 has 14 residues. V dropped 5 bases and J dropped 7; count of bases not matched to a gene: 11. In germline, CDR1 is SGHAT, CDR2 FQNNGV. CDR3 DNA: TGTGCCAGCAGCACCCGTGGGGGGGGGGATGAGCAGTACTTC. The encoded protein is CASSTRGGGDEQYF.

There are a few counts of this clonotype. CDR3 nucleotides: TGTGCCAGCAACCCGGGACAGGCGTCCTACGAGCAGTACTTC. It is translated as CASNPGQASYEQYF. This rearrangement joins TRBV19 to TRBJ2-7; 8 bases map to TRBD1. CDR1 and CDR2 (germline): LNHDA, SQIVND (reference sequence). This CDR3 region has 14 residues. V lost 9 bases, J lost 1 base, and 8 bases stayed unmatched.

This clonotype was picked up many times. The chain recombines TRBV5-1 with TRBJ1-1; 7 bases match TRBD1. V lost 4 bases and J lost 5; bases outside the gene matches: 8. Germline lookup yields CDR1 SGHRS and CDR2 YFSETQ. The CDR3 totals 14 residues. In nucleotides, the CDR3 is TGCGCCAGCAGCGCCCGGACCAGGGGGACTGAAGCTTTCTTT. Amino acids: CASSARTRGTEAFF.